The 24 T cell receptor beta chains below come from one sample, sequenced in a study of read filtering for tumor transcriptome and immune sequencing. Molecular barcoded adaptors covering alpha/delta and beta/gamma chains were used on roughly 400 ng RNA. One entry per CDR3 protein, called by TCRdb with MiXCR from the reads. The sample records 40,000 to 50,000 distinct CDR3 sequences, under 15% being singletons. The sample consisted of a population of CD138-negative cells sorted from bone marrow. The receptors derive from a donor at least 40 years old with multiple myeloma.

CDR3 DNA: TGTGCCAGCAGCAAAGAGTCGACGCTTCGGCTAGGGACCCAGTACTTC. Translating it yields CASSKESTLRLGTQYF. The chain uses TRBV21-1 and TRBJ2-5; the table's D call, TRBD2, has no DNA check behind it. TRBV21-1 is recorded as a pseudogene. The CDR3 runs to 16 residues.

With respect to this clonotype: Being one base from a much bigger clone, this may be a read error. The chain joins TRBV6-5 to TRBJ2-5, with 7 bases that match TRBD1. Germline CDR1 MNHEY, CDR2 SVGAGI. The CDR3 runs 15 residues. For the CDR3, the DNA is TGTGGCAGCAAAGCAGGGGGACGGGACAAAGAGACCCAGTACTTC. This translates into CGSKAGGRDKETQYF.

This clonotype came up many times. The chain employs TRBV10-3 and TRBJ1-5; tentatively, D is TRBD1 (5 bases). Trimming cost V 11 bases and J 3 bases, with 14 bases left between them. CDR3 length equals 13 residues. Germline assignment: CDR1 ENHRY and CDR2 SYGVKD. The chain's CDR3 is CAGAEGPNQPQHF. CDR3 nucleotides: TGTGCCGGGGCCGAGGGGCCCAATCAGCCCCAGCATTTT.

Many counts were recorded for this clonotype. CDR3 residues: CSAARPTSGQFF. Written as DNA, the CDR3 is TGCAGTGCCGCACGACCGACTAGCGGACAGTTCTTC. The V gene is TRBV20-1, the J gene TRBJ2-1; 9 bases line up with TRBD2. The CDR3 has 12 residues. The germline gives CDR1 DFQATT, CDR2 SNEGSKA (reference sequence). Trimming cost V 6 bases and J 13 bases; bases outside gene matches: 10.

The sample holds many counts of this clonotype. The chain uses TRBV6-2 or TRBV6-3 and TRBJ1-5, with a possible D match to TRBD1 (6 bases). CDR3 length: 14 residues. V was clipped by 6 bases and J by 7 bases, with 16 bases between them. Germline V gene data show CDR1 as MNHEY and CDR2 as SVGEGT. The CDR3, as DNA: TGTGCCAGCAGCTACAGGGAAGGAGGACAGCCCCAGCATTTT. Protein: CASSYREGGQPQHF.

The chain is built from TRBV11-3 and TRBJ2-5; no reliable D call. V lost 0 bases and J 5 bases, leaving 19 bases between the germline ends. Germline CDR1 is SGHNT and CDR2 is YENEEA. This CDR3 is 17 amino acids long. The CDR3 DNA sequence: TGTGCCAGCAGCTTAGATGGCACTACCGGATCTTGGGAGACCCAGTACTTC. Translating it yields CASSLDGTTGSWETQYF.

At least ten counts were recorded for this clonotype. The gene calls are TRBV15 and TRBJ2-1, with 11 bases fitting TRBD2. The CDR3 runs 18 residues. The trim removed 1 base at V and 2 bases at J, leaving 7 bases unmatched. CDR1 and CDR2 from the germline V gene are LNHNV and YYDKDF (reference sequence). In DNA, the CDR3 is TGTGCCACCAGCAGAGCCCCCCAGACTAGCGGGACCTACAATGAGCAGTTCTTC. This encodes CATSRAPQTSGTYNEQFF.

This clonotype was recorded many times. This chain uses TRBV29-1 with TRBJ2-1; D unclear. V shed 5 bases and J shed 5 bases, with 16 bases lying between them. The CDR3 is made up of 14 amino acids. Germline lookup yields CDR1 SQVTM and CDR2 ANQGSEA. CDR3 DNA: TGCAGCGTTTCTCCCGTGGTGATGAACAATGAGCAGTTCTTC. Its translation is CSVSPVVMNNEQFF.

This clonotype was counted a few times. This chain uses TRBV28 with TRBJ2-7; 9 bases agree with TRBD1. The germline CDR1 and CDR2 sequences are MDHEN and SYDVKM. This CDR3 is built from 14 residues. J lost 4 bases, V lost 5 bases, and 6 bases had no gene match. The CDR3: CASSVQGAKYEQYF. CDR3 nucleotides: TGTGCCAGCAGTGTACAGGGGGCGAAGTACGAGCAGTACTTC.

This clonotype has at least ten counts. The genes are TRBV4-3 and TRBJ2-4, with 9 bases matching TRBD1. The germline V gene encodes CDR1 LGHNA and CDR2 YSLEER. Trimming removed 0 bases from V and 11 bases from J; junction bases left unmatched: 5. CDR3 size: 14 residues. The CDR3 coding sequence is TGCGCCAGCAGCCAAGACCGGGACAGGGTGGTTCAGTACTTC. This gives the protein CASSQDRDRVVQYF.

The table lists this clonotype with a few counts. V is TRBV20-1 and J is TRBJ1-5; D call uncertain. This CDR3 is 14 amino acids long. V shed 1 base and J shed 0 bases, with 7 bases lying between them. Germline V gene data show CDR1 as DFQATT and CDR2 as SNEGSKA (reference sequence). This chain's CDR3 is CSARGVYSNQPQHF. The CDR3, as DNA: TGCAGTGCTAGAGGGGTGTATAGCAATCAGCCCCAGCATTTT.

In this sample, this clonotype turned up many times. A much larger clone lies one base from this, so it may be a read error. This chain connects TRBV12-3 or TRBV12-4 to TRBJ2-1; 12 nucleotides line up with TRBD2. The CDR3 runs to 15 residues. CDR3 amino acids: CASTWTSGAYNVQFF. DNA of the CDR3: TGTGCCAGCACCTGGACTAGCGGGGCTTACAATGTGCAGTTCTTC.

This clonotype was counted ten times or more. This chain links TRBV7-2 with TRBJ2-4; a weak D match, TRBD2 (6 bases). CDR3 size: 14 residues. Germline-derived CDR1 and CDR2 are SGHTA and FQGNSA. With 2 bases removed from V and 6 bases from J, the gap between germline ends came to 11 bases. The CDR3 DNA reads as TGTGCCAGCAGCTTATCTAGGGACTTAAACATTCAGTACTTC. Residues: CASSLSRDLNIQYF.

In its sample, this clonotype was seen many times. The V and J genes are TRBV2 and TRBJ2-7; 7 bases map to TRBD2. CDR3 length: 15 residues. Germline CDR1 reads SNHLY; CDR2 reads FYNNEI. V trimming: 4 bases; J trimming: 4 bases; junction bases outside the gene matches: 10. The CDR3 region has the DNA TGTGCCAGCAGTGCCCTGGGCGGGAGTTCGTACGAGCAGTACTTC. Protein product: CASSALGGSSYEQYF.

The table lists this clonotype with many counts. The chain carries TRBV24-1 and TRBJ2-3; the match to TRBD2 covers 13 bases. This CDR3 has 16 amino acids. Germline trimming cut 4 bases from V and 3 bases from J; bases unmatched to any gene: 3. Germline V gene lookup returns CDR1 KGHDR and CDR2 SFDVKD. This CDR3 is CATSDLTSGRTDTQYF. CDR3 coding DNA: TGTGCCACCAGTGACCTGACTAGCGGGAGGACAGATACGCAGTATTTT.

This clonotype appeared many times. This rearrangement joins TRBV29-1 to TRBJ2-1, with 8 bases identical to TRBD2. Germline assignment: CDR1 SQVTM and CDR2 ANQGSEA. The CDR3 runs to 14 residues. V lost 6 bases and J lost 1; bases outside the gene matches: 5. The CDR3 DNA is TGCAGCGTACTTATAGCGGGATCCTACAATGAGCAGTTCTTC. Translated: CSVLIAGSYNEQFF.

This clonotype was seen many times. The gene calls are TRBV28 and TRBJ2-4; 7 nucleotides line up with TRBD1. This CDR3 is built from 14 residues. Germline V gene sequence: CDR1 MDHEN, CDR2 SYDVKM. V was clipped by 3 bases and J by 6 bases; unmatched bases: 5. CDR3 amino acids: CASSFRTGVNIQYF. CDR3 bases: TGTGCCAGCAGTTTCCGGACAGGTGTAAACATTCAGTACTTC.

This clonotype occurred many times. This sequence joins TRBV28 and TRBJ2-7, with 8 bases identical to TRBD1. Per germline, CDR1 MDHEN and CDR2 SYDVKM. Trimming took 7 bases from V and 5 from J; bases not matched to a gene: 13. The length of the CDR3 is 15 residues. This CDR3 is CASKEGPLQGDEQYF. CDR3 nucleotide sequence: TGTGCCAGCAAAGAGGGCCCTCTACAGGGGGACGAGCAGTACTTC.

Many counts were recorded for this clonotype. J is TRBJ1-1 and V is TRBV11-2, with D tentatively TRBD1 (5 bases). The CDR3 loop spans 15 amino acids. The V end was cut by 0 bases, the J end by 4 bases, with 12 bases between. From germline, CDR1 is SGHAT and CDR2 FQNNGV. This CDR3 is CASSLEFGGSTEAFF. CDR3 DNA: TGTGCCAGCAGCTTAGAGTTCGGGGGGAGCACTGAAGCTTTCTTT.

The J gene is TRBJ2-3, the V gene TRBV6-4; TRBD2 matches at 12 bases. V was pared by 5 bases and J by 2 bases, with 2 bases of the junction left unmatched. The CDR3 runs to 15 residues. The germline V gene encodes CDR1 MRHNA and CDR2 SNTAGT. As DNA, the CDR3 is TGTGCCAGCAGTCGACTAGCGGGAGCCACAGATACGCAGTATTTT. Its translation: CASSRLAGATDTQYF.

Concerning this clonotype itself: This may be a read error, as it is one base from a much larger clone. J is TRBJ1-2 and V is TRBV29-1, with D perhaps matching TRBD1 (6 bases). The length of the CDR3 is 12 residues. CDR1 and CDR2 (germline): SQVTM, ANQGSEA. V dropped 6 bases and J dropped 8 bases, with 16 bases sitting between them. CDR3 sequence: CSVKQGKGGYTF. The CDR3 nucleotides are TGCAGCGTCAAACAGGGAAAGGGCGGCTACACCTTC.

Notes on this clonotype: A junction end diverges from the germline sequence, so it may reflect a read error. The chain couples TRBV29-1 to TRBJ2-2; 7 bases fit TRBD1. The CDR3 sequence is 15 residues long. Germline V gives CDR1 SQVTM, CDR2 ANQGSEA. The CDR3 here is CSIRTGVGNTGERFF. CDR3 bases: TGCAGCATCCGTACAGGGGTGGGGAACACCGGGGAGCGGTTTTTT.

The chain has TRBV20-1 and TRBJ2-7; D not resolved. The CDR3 sequence is 12 residues long. Germline CDR1 is DFQATT and CDR2 is SNEGSKA (reference sequence). Trimming left V 5 bases short and J 5 bases short, with 13 bases between. CDR3: CSAATPTHEQYF. Written as DNA, the CDR3 is TGCAGTGCTGCAACTCCTACCCACGAGCAGTACTTC.

This clonotype was seen a single time. This may be a read error: a much more frequent sequence differs by one nucleotide. The chain uses TRBV28 and TRBJ2-7, with 8 bases that match TRBD1. This CDR3 contains 12 residues. V was clipped by 2 bases and J by 12 bases; unmatched bases: 6. Germline V lookup: CDR1 MDHEN, CDR2 SYDVKM. The CDR3 DNA reads as TGTGCCAGCAGTTTAGACAGGGGATGGGGGTACTTC. Encoded protein: CASSLDRGWGYF.